This T cell receptor (beta chain) came from a study of human T cells and chemical hapten exposure. During construction of the library, unique molecular identifiers were attached to individual cDNA molecules for quantitative, reproducible TCR counting. TCRdb itself ran the RACE reads through MiXCR, one entry per CDR3 protein. Seen here are 350,000 or so distinct CDR3 sequences, about 7% observed once, and the top ten hold roughly 7.9%. This clonotype was recorded many times. Described time point: patch test 1, 2 weeks after DPC sensitization. Treatment in this sample: therapeutic diphenylcyclopropenone sensitization with weekly scalp DPC. Total RNA was isolated from whole blood that had not been fractionated. This CDR3 region has 14 residues. Per the germline V gene, CDR1 is SGHNT and CDR2 is YYREEE (reference sequence). V was clipped by 1 base and J by 1 base, with 7 bases between them.

This chain links TRBV5-4 with TRBJ2-3; no firm D call. This TCR was sampled from a woman under 30 with alopecia areata. Some clones in this sample may be carry-over from other donors' samples. This specimen was whole blood, taken in connection with sensitization to the hapten diphenylcyclopropenone (DPC). The CDR3 loop is CASSLFQGTDTQYF. Written as DNA, the CDR3 is TGTGCCAGCAGCTTGTTTCAGGGCACAGATACGCAGTATTTT.